This T cell receptor (beta chain) comes out of a study of cytomegalovirus exposure and HLA in healthy donors. On the study more broadly: Out of 180 million or so T cells, an earlier analysis found over 90 million unique TCR beta sequences in total. Notes on the study in general: Later analysis showed most CMV-associated TCR beta chains appearing HLA-restricted.

Germline CDR1 reads LNHDA; CDR2 reads SQIVND (reference sequence). V was cut by 5 bases and J by 6 bases, with 11 bases left in between. The length of the CDR3 is 13 residues. The PCR had 60 Vbeta and 13 Jbeta primers. The repertoire was sequenced with immunoSEQ multiplex PCR; TCRdb's copy has only in-frame clones and lacks some. The sample contains roughly 100,000 clones, around 84% of which appear only once. Unrecorded immune exposures were likely, despite nominal health at sampling. With respect to this clone: What it binds is unknown.

The specimen was PBMCs. The V and J genes are TRBV19 and TRBJ2-1; perhaps TRBD1 as D (5 bases). The sequence was collected from a young man in good health and CMV-seronegative. The CDR3 is CASSLRRANEQFF. The CDR3 DNA follows: TGTGCCAGTAGTTTGCGCAGGGCCAATGAGCAGTTCTTC.